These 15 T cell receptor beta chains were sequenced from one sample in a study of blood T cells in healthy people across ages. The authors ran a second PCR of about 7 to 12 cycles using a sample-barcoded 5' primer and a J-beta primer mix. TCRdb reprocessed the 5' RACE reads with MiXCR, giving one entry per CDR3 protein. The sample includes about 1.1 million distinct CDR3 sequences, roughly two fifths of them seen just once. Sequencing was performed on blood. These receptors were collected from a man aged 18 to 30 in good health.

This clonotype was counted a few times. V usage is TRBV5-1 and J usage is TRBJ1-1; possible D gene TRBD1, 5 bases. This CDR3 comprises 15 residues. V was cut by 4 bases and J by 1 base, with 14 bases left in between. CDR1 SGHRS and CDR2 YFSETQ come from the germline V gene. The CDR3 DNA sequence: TGCGCCAGCAGCAAAAGTGGGGCGAAGAACACTGAAGCTTTCTTT. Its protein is CASSKSGAKNTEAFF.

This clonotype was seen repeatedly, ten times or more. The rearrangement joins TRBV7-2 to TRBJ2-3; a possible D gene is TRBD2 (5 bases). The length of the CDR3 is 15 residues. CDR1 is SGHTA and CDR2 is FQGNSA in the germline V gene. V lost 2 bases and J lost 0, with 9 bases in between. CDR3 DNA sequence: TGTGCCAGCAGCTTAAGCAGGACTAGCACAGATACGCAGTATTTT. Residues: CASSLSRTSTDTQYF.

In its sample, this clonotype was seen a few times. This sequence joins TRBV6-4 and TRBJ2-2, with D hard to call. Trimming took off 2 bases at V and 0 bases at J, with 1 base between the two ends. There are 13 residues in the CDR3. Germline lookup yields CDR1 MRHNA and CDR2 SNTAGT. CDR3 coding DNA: TGTGCCAGCAGTGACACGAACACCGGGGAGCTGTTTTTT. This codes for CASSDTNTGELFF.

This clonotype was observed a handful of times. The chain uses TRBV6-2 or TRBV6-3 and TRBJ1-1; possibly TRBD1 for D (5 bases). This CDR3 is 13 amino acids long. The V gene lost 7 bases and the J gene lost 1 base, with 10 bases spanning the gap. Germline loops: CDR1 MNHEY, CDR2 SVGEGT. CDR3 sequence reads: CASMPGGNTEAFF. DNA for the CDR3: TGTGCCAGCATGCCCGGGGGGAACACTGAAGCTTTCTTT.

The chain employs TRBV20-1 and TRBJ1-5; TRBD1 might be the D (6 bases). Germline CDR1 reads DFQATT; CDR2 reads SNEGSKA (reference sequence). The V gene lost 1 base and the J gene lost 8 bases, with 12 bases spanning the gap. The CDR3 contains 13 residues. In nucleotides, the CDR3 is TGCAGTGCTAGAGGGGACATTGATGAGCCCCAGCATTTT. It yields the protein CSARGDIDEPQHF.

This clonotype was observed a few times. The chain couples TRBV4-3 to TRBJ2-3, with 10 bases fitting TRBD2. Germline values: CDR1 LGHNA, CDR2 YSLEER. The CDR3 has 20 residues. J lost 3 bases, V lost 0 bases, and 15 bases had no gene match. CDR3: CASSQDLPRGLAGGTDTQYF. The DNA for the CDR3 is TGCGCCAGCAGCCAAGATTTGCCTAGAGGCTTAGCGGGGGGTACAGATACGCAGTATTTT.

The CDR3 loop is CSAPGTGRNGYTF. In DNA form, the CDR3 reads TGCAGTGCCCCGGGGACAGGTAGAAATGGCTACACCTTC. The chain is built from TRBV20-1 and TRBJ1-2; TRBD1 aligns across 8 bases. This CDR3 region has 13 residues. Germline V gives CDR1 DFQATT, CDR2 SNEGSKA (reference sequence). The trim removed 6 bases at V and 6 bases at J, leaving 9 bases unmatched.

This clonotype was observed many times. Here the CDR3 DNA reads TGTGCCAGCAGTGCGGACAGGATGGAGGAGACCCAGTACTTC. The encoded protein is CASSADRMEETQYF. The V gene is TRBV12-3 or TRBV12-4, the J gene TRBJ2-5, with TRBD1 identical over 7 bases. V was pared by 5 bases and J by 5 bases, with 8 bases of the junction left unmatched. This CDR3 has 14 amino acids.

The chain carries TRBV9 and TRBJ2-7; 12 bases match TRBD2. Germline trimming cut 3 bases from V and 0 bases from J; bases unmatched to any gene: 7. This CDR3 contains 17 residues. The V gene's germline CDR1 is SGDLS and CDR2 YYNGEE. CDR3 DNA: TGTGCCAGCAGCGACTCCGGGACTAGCGGGCCCTCCTACGAGCAGTACTTC. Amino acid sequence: CASSDSGTSGPSYEQYF.

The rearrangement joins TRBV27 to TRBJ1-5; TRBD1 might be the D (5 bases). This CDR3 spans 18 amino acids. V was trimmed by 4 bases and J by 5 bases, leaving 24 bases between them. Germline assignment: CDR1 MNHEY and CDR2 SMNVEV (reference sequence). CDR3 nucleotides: TGTGCCAGCAGTTATACCGGGACTCGAGAAATGCTGGATCAGCCCCAGCATTTT. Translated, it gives CASSYTGTREMLDQPQHF.

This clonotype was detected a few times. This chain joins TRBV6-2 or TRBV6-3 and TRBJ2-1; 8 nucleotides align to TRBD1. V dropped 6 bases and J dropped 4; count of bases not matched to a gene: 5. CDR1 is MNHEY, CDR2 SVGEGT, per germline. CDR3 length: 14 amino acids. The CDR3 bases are TGTGCCAGCAGCCAGGGACAGGTTTACAATGAGCAGTTCTTC. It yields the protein CASSQGQVYNEQFF.

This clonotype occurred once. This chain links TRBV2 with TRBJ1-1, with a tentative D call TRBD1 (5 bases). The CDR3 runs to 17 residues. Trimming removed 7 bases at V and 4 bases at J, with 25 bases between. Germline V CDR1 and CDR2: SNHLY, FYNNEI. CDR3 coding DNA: TGTGCCAGCATTTTTCGCCGATCGGACAAAGGGAGCACTGAAGCTTTCTTT. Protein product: CASIFRRSDKGSTEAFF.

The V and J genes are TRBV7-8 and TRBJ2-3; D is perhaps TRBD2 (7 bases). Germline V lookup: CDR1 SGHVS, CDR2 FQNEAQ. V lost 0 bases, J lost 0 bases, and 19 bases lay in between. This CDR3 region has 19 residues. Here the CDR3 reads CASSLAAGALTSSTDTQYF. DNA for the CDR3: TGTGCCAGCAGCTTAGCGGCGGGGGCCCTGACCTCTAGCACAGATACGCAGTATTTT.

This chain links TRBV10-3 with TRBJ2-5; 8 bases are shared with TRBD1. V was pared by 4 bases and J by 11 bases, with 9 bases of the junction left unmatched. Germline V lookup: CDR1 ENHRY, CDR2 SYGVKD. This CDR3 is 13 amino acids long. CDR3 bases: TGTGCCATCAGTGCGACAGGGGTAAATGAGCAGTACTTC. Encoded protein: CAISATGVNEQYF.

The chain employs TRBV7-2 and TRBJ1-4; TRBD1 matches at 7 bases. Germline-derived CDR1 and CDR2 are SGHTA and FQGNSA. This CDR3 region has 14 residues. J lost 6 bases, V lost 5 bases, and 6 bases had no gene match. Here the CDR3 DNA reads TGTGCCAGCAGCAAGGGACAGCAAGATGAAAAACTGTTTTTT. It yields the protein CASSKGQQDEKLFF.